A selection of T cell receptor beta chains follows, all from one sample in a study of T cell repertoires in cytomegalovirus infection. Their target antigens are unknown. TCRdb processed the reads anew with MiXCR; each CDR3 protein has one entry. The sample holds 55,000 to 70,000 distinct CDR3 sequences; roughly 34% are singletons and the top ten take about 74%. The sample consisted of PBMCs, sequenced either directly or after in vitro stimulation (not recorded which). The source of these receptors is a human donor in good health (CMV status not recorded). Some clones in this sample may be carry-over from other donors' samples. Each CDR3 is given with its conserved first and last residue. The D gene is left open where the match is weak. The listing skips clone size in some rows; elsewhere it reads once, few, many or a size class.

DNA: TGTGCCAGCAGTGAAATAGGGGATCCACAAGAGACCCAGTACTTC
CDR3: CASSEIGDPQETQYF
V: TRBV6-1
size: .
D: .
J: TRBJ2-5

DNA: TGTGCCAGCAGCTTAGTCGCGGGGAGCTATACCGGGGAGCTGTTTTTT
CDR3: CASSLVAGSYTGELFF
V: TRBV11-2
size: few
D: .
J: TRBJ2-2

DNA: TGTGCCAGCAGCTTCCCGACTAGCGGGGGGGCCAAGGGCCGTTACAATGAGCAGTTCTTC
CDR3: CASSFPTSGGAKGRYNEQFF
V: TRBV7-2
size: few
D: TRBD2
J: TRBJ2-1

DNA: TGTGCCAGCAGCGACGCATTCGGGAGGTCGGGCAATGAGCAGTTCTTC
CDR3: CASSDAFGRSGNEQFF
V: TRBV7-8
size: many
D: TRBD2
J: TRBJ2-1

DNA: TGTGCCAGCAGTGGACCGGGAGGGGAAGGGAACACTGAAGCTTTCTTT
CDR3: CASSGPGGEGNTEAFF
V: TRBV6-5
size: few
D: .
J: TRBJ1-1

DNA: TGTGCCAGCAGTTCGTATGGCGTCTTGGGAGAGACCCAGTACTTC
CDR3: CASSSYGVLGETQYF
V: TRBV6-6
size: few
D: .
J: TRBJ2-5

DNA: TGCAGCGTTGAGCTGGACACCGGGGAGCTGTTTTTT
CDR3: CSVELDTGELFF
V: TRBV29-1
size: many
D: .
J: TRBJ2-2

DNA: TGCAGTGCTAGGATAGGCTCACGGGAGACCCAGTACTTC
CDR3: CSARIGSRETQYF
V: TRBV20-1
size: few
D: .
J: TRBJ2-5

DNA: TGTGCCAGCAGCCAGACTGAATGGGCACCCCTCCACTTT
CDR3: CASSQTEWAPLHF
V: TRBV12-3/TRBV12-4
size: many
D: .
J: TRBJ1-6

DNA: TGTGCCAGCAGCATAGGGGTCCTCGACTACGAGCAGTACTTC
CDR3: CASSIGVLDYEQYF
V: TRBV11-2
size: .
D: .
J: TRBJ2-7

DNA: TGTGCCAATACGGTGGGGTTGGGATCACCCCTCCACTTT
CDR3: CANTVGLGSPLHF
V: TRBV19
size: .
D: .
J: TRBJ1-6

DNA: TGTGCCAGCACCGGGACAGCTTACGAGCAGTACTTC
CDR3: CASTGTAYEQYF
V: TRBV6-5
size: few
D: TRBD1
J: TRBJ2-7

DNA: TGTGCCAGCAGCTTAGGAAAACAGTACTATGGCTACACCTTC
CDR3: CASSLGKQYYGYTF
V: TRBV7-2
size: many
D: .
J: TRBJ1-2

DNA: TGTGCCAGTAGCTTAGATGTCGAGGCAGAAGCTTTCTTT
CDR3: CASSLDVEAEAFF
V: TRBV19
size: few
D: .
J: TRBJ1-1

DNA: TGTGCCAGCAGTTTTTTGCAGGAGGGTGAAAAACTGTTTTTT
CDR3: CASSFLQEGEKLFF
V: TRBV12-3/TRBV12-4
size: .
D: .
J: TRBJ1-4

DNA: TGCAGCGTTGAGGGACAGGGGGAGAGAGAAGAGACCCAGTACTTC
CDR3: CSVEGQGEREETQYF
V: TRBV29-1
size: .
D: TRBD1
J: TRBJ2-5

DNA: TGTGCCAGCAGCTTAGGGACAGGGTCGGGGAACACTGAAGCTTTCTTT
CDR3: CASSLGTGSGNTEAFF
V: TRBV7-9
size: few
D: TRBD1
J: TRBJ1-1

DNA: TGTGCCAGCAGTCAAGGGACAGGAGGAACCAATGAGCAGTTCTTC
CDR3: CASSQGTGGTNEQFF
V: TRBV27
size: few
D: TRBD1
J: TRBJ2-1

DNA: TGTGCCAGCAAGAGGGACAGCCTGTACAATGAGCAGTTCTTC
CDR3: CASKRDSLYNEQFF
V: TRBV6-6
size: few
D: TRBD1
J: TRBJ2-1

DNA: TGTGCCAGCAGCTTAGATCAGGGTTACACTGAAGCTTTCTTT
CDR3: CASSLDQGYTEAFF
V: TRBV7-8
size: many
D: .
J: TRBJ1-1

DNA: TGTGCCAGCAGTGCACCGGGACAGGGCCATGAGACCCAGTACTTC
CDR3: CASSAPGQGHETQYF
V: TRBV12-3/TRBV12-4
size: many
D: TRBD1
J: TRBJ2-5

DNA: TGTGCCAGCAGCTTATACAGGGTACCGACCGGGGAGCTGTTTTTT
CDR3: CASSLYRVPTGELFF
V: TRBV7-2
size: many
D: .
J: TRBJ2-2

DNA: TGTGCCAGCAGCTTAGGGTCCGGCGGGAGGGCCCGAGGCAATGAGCAGTTCTTC
CDR3: CASSLGSGGRARGNEQFF
V: TRBV7-8
size: many
D: TRBD2
J: TRBJ2-1

DNA: TGTGCCAGCAGCTTCGGGGAGGTCGGCCAAGAGACCCAGTACTTC
CDR3: CASSFGEVGQETQYF
V: TRBV7-8
size: many
D: .
J: TRBJ2-5

DNA: TGTGCCAGCAGGGCAGGGGGAAACCGCGGGGAGCTGTTTTTT
CDR3: CASRAGGNRGELFF
V: TRBV6-8
size: .
D: TRBD1
J: TRBJ2-2

DNA: TGTGCCAGCAGTTACGACAGAGCCTCCACTGGAAACACCATATATTTT
CDR3: CASSYDRASTGNTIYF
V: TRBV6-2/TRBV6-3
size: once
D: .
J: TRBJ1-3

DNA: TGTGCCAGCACCCTTAGCGGGGTCATTCAAGAGACCCAGTACTTC
CDR3: CASTLSGVIQETQYF
V: TRBV6-5
size: few
D: TRBD2
J: TRBJ2-5

DNA: TGTGCCAGCAGTTACAATAGCGTTCTTACCTACGAGCAGTACTTC
CDR3: CASSYNSVLTYEQYF
V: TRBV6-5
size: few
D: .
J: TRBJ2-7